Detailed here is one T cell receptor (beta chain). Antigen unknown. The data derive from a study of OX40 agonist ivuxolimab in advanced cancers. The overall study: Ivuxolimab doses were 0.01, 0.1, 0.3, 1.5, 3 or 10 mg/kg every 2 weeks. The study, taken as a whole, reports: Low levels of normalized T-cell clonal expansion also appeared in some nonresponders. In the expanded peripheral T cells, antigen specificity was never determined. Partial responders treated at 0.1-3.0 mg/kg exhibited clonal expansion among the lowest measured.

Libraries were prepared by immunoSEQ multiplex PCR; TCRdb keeps only in-frame clonotypes and omits some of them. The table shows around 100,000 clones, with 91% occurring only once. The CDR3 runs to 15 residues. CDR1 and CDR2 from the germline V gene are MDHEN and SYDVKM. The V gene end was trimmed by 6 bases and the J gene end by 8 bases; junction bases not matched to a gene: 15. The TCR comes from an adult with an advanced solid tumor such as melanoma, head and neck, liver or kidney cancer. J is TRBJ1-2 and V is TRBV28; 7 positions match TRBD1. Sequenced material: CD4+ or CD8+ T cells sorted from blood, taken in a trial of the OX40 agonist ivuxolimab. The CDR3 coding sequence is TGTGCCAGCAGGGGTTGGCAGGGGGGAGAGCAGGGCTACACCTTC. It specifies CASRGWQGGEQGYTF.